This T cell receptor beta chain emerged from a study of shared clonotypes between healthy human individuals. Study details: The donors, a couple of women and three men, were aged 18 to 49.

Concerning this clone: Antigen: not known.

The V segment lost 4 bases and the J segment 3 bases; nucleotides outside the gene matches: 10. Germline CDR1 is SGHRS and CDR2 is YFSETQ. This CDR3 has 16 amino acids. The study's findings and limits: Despite large depth, sorted-subset datasets appeared incompletely sequenced. Larger estimated richness was generally recorded for naive subsets relative to memory subsets. All-four-donor shared clonotypes had higher generation probabilities than non-shared clonotypes did.

Profiling relied on immunoSEQ multiplex PCR, and the TCRdb table lists in-frame clones only, not all of them. The sample yields under 350,000 clones, 80% to 90% seen once. J is TRBJ1-3 and V is TRBV5-1, with 7 bases aligning to TRBD1. The TCR was taken from a man aged 18 to 30 in good health. Sequencing was performed on memory CD8+ T cells sorted from blood. The subset was: CD45RO+ cells pooled with CCR7-negative TemRA cells. The CDR3 bases are TGCGCCAGCAGCCCTCGGGGCAGGGGGGTTGGAAACACCATATATTTT. Protein sequence: CASSPRGRGVGNTIYF.